This T cell receptor (beta chain) was recorded in a study of blood T cells in healthy people across ages (dated by TCRdb to the mid-2010s). General notes on the study: In model experiments, roughly one uniquely barcoded TCR beta cDNA molecule per two T cells was captured by template switching. Two additional independent replicas of 1 million unique cDNA reads from the same blood draw were analyzed for two donors (one aged 18 to 30 and one aged 80 or older). Donors were grouped into four age groups: young (average 16 years), middle-aged (39), aged (over 55) and long-lived (less than 85). The study measured age-related changes in TCR beta repertoire diversity using deep sequencing normalized with unique cDNA molecular identifiers. Results the study describes overall, beyond this receptor: Because the CMV infection status of the donors was unknown, age-related changes in expanded clonotypes may potentially have been confounded. As age increased, observed TCR beta diversity per million T cells dropped in a roughly linear way, and a significant reduction was already evident by age about 40. Observed TCR beta diversity correlated strongly with the percentage of naive T cells measured by flow cytometry. Estimates of total diversity from one million sequenced T cells were regarded as lower bounds and underestimates. Since profiling was done on bulk unsorted PBMCs, naive and antigen-experienced compartments could not be conclusively compared. Compared with the aged group, the long-lived group had more naive CD4+ T cells, fewer expanded clones and increased TCR diversity, suggesting age selection.

As encoded in the germline V gene, CDR1 is SGHVS while CDR2 is FQNEAQ. The junction carries 20 bases between V and J, which are trimmed by 2 bases and 4 bases respectively. From the cysteine up to the phenylalanine, the CDR3 has a length of 17 residues. The kept DNA is CDR3 alone, 51 bases in frame from the first base. The approximately 39 donors, aged 6 to 90 years, were systemically healthy Caucasian individuals from Russia. Each donor gave approximately 9.4 milliliters of peripheral blood, drawn into EDTA-treated Vacutainer tubes. Ficoll-Paque density-gradient centrifugation was used to isolate PBMCs, with at least 6.5 million per sample. Trizol reagent was used to extract total RNA from PBMCs, with at least 6 micrograms per sample. Naive CD45RAhigh/CD27high T cell percentages were measured by flow cytometry on a PBMC aliquot from every donor. Concerning this clonotype itself: The target of this receptor is not known. Base qualities are missing; no much larger clone stands one base away.

Libraries were built with 5' RACE. The instrument was an Illumina HiSeq 2500. A second roughly 6 to 12 cycle PCR used a sample-barcoded 5' primer and a J-beta primer mix. Each TCR beta cDNA molecule received a unique molecular identifier from a template-switch 5' adaptor carrying 12 random nucleotides. Each sample yielded at least 2.5 million CDR3-containing paired-end reads. The Mint cDNA synthesis kit, primed by a TRBC-specific oligonucleotide, was used to synthesize first-strand cDNA from all RNA. All cDNA was treated with uracil-DNA glycosylase and then went through a first 18-cycle PCR with the universal primers M1SS and BC2_uni_R. In the authors' own workflow: For normalization, 1 million high-quality reads, each with a distinct molecular identifier, were randomly selected from each sample. Instead of being binned into consensus sequences, reads that shared molecular identifiers were thrown out. MiTCR, set to a Q25 quality threshold and the strictest error-elimination algorithm, was used for CDR3 identification, clonotype clustering and error correction. Lower-bound total TCR beta diversity was estimated with a nonparametric unseen species model using Euler transformation. The public reads were quality trimmed at Q25 with fastp and then assembled into clones with MiXCR by TCRdb, keeping productive beta chains. Every entry covers one CDR3 protein and lists the most common genes and DNA from its rows. These V and J calls derive from TCRdb rather than the authors' analysis. A total of around 820,000 distinct CDR3 sequences appear in this sample, 20% to 30% of them only once. The ten largest clones add up to approximately 3.7% of the sample.

This same sample was also taken into another study, of T cells of mothers and their children. From the second report: Donors were nine systemically healthy Caucasian individuals: three mothers and their six children. cDNA synthesis consumed the entire amount of extracted RNA, loaded at approximately 1.5 ug RNA in each 15 ul reaction. In the second PCR, sample barcodes and 2-4 random nucleotides were introduced via the M1S primer. Each mother yielded over 10 million TCR beta CDR3 reads and each child a few million reads. TCR recombination output is similarly shaped by thymic selection in related and unrelated pairs, with a minor effect exerted by inherited differences. Related mother-child pairs always showed normalized repertoire overlap that was slightly higher than in unrelated mother-child pairs, though the difference was never significant. No persistent microchimeric T cell clones were detected, at a sensitivity of roughly 93 clones per million clonotypes. Deep NGS was used in the study to compare the TCR beta repertoires of mothers and children and to look for features that separate related mother-child pairs from unrelated individuals. On average, the children were approximately 12 +/- 4 years old, while the mothers were 40 +/- 4 years old. After adapter ligation with NEBNext reagents, the libraries were sequenced on Illumina HiSeq 2000 with 100+100 nt paired-end reads. To prevent cross-contamination, the mother and child libraries were prepared a month apart and were sequenced in separate runs. Each donor had between roughly 500,000 and 2,100,000 distinct TCR beta clonotypes identified. Naive TCR beta clonotypes were estimated from low-frequency clonotypes matched to each donor's FACS-determined naive share, without sorting.

The sequence derives from a boy aged 5-17 years in good health. Recombination joined TRBV7-8 with TRBJ2-5; the D gene is possibly TRBD2, with 5 bases matching. The sample comprised blood. The CDR3 protein: CASSLWMDGVVRETQYF. The DNA reads TGTGCCAGCAGCTTATGGATGGACGGGGTGGTACGAGAGACCCAGTACTTC.